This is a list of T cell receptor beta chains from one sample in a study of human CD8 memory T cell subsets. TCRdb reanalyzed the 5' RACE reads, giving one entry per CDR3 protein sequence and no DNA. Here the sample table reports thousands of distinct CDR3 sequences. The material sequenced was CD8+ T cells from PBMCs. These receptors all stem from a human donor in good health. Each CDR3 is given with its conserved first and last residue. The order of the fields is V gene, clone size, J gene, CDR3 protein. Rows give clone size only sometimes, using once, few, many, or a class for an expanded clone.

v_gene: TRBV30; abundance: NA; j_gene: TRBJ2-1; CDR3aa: CAWSPTGHEQFF
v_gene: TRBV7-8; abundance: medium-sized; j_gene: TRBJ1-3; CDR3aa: CASSLGTSGNTIYF
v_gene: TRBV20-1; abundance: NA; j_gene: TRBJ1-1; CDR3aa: CSARLVLSEAFF
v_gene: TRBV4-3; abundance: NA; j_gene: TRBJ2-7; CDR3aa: CASSQDAGDSYEQYF
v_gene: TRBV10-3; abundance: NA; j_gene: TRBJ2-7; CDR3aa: CAISEAAGNEQYF
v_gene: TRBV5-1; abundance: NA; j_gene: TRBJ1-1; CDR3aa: CASSFEQGNEAFF
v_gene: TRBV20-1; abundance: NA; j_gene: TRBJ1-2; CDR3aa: CSASQPAGGSRGYGYTF
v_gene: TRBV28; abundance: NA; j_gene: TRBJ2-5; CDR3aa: CASSLAHYHQETQYF
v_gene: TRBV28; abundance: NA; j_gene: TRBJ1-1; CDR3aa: CASQTRQGLNTEAFF
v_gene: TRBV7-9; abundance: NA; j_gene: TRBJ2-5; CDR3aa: CASSSSAEGWETQYF